Included here is one T cell receptor (beta chain) sequence, with context. The antigen is unknown. This sample stems from a study of CXCR3-negative and CXCR3-positive naive CD8 T cells. Study-wide background: Per library, roughly 1.5 +/- 0.3 million reads; roughly 150 million TRB reads overall.

The libraries of TRB cDNA were constructed through 5' RACE using UMI labels. TCRdb re-called the 5' RACE reads, yielding one record per CDR3 amino acid sequence without DNA. This repertoire includes tens of thousands of distinct CDR3 sequences. CDR3 length: 14 residues. Whole-study findings and limits: Naive subsets showed comparable surface CD5, and TCR interaction strength was also inferred from TRB CDR3 physicochemistry. Memory cells diverged, while naive CXCR3-positive and CXCR3-negative cells had similar TRBV-TRBJ usage.

Triplicate sorts, over 250,000 cells apiece, were made for each CD8+ T cell subset. The source of this sequence is a human donor in good health. Some clones in this sample may be carry-over from other donors' samples. The sequenced sample consisted of naive CXCR3- CD8+ T cells from blood. Indicated subset: CD45RO-CCR7+CD27+CD95- naive CD8+ T cells lacking CXCR3 (TNR3-). This rearrangement joins TRBV12-3 or TRBV12-4 to TRBJ1-1; lacking DNA, the TRBD1 call made by TCRdb goes unchecked. The CDR3 sequence is CASSWGLWGTEAFF.